These 28 T cell receptor beta chains share one sample of origin, sequenced in a study of cytomegalovirus exposure and HLA in healthy donors. PCR primers comprised 60 Vbeta and 13 Jbeta primers. Here immunoSEQ multiplex PCR was the method, and the copy in TCRdb shows in-frame clones only, minus some. Here the sample spans about 160,000 clones, 75% to 80% being singletons. Source material: PBMCs. The receptors come from a woman in her 50s in good health and CMV-seropositive.

Note on this clone: The CDR3 does not end in the conserved phenylalanine or tryptophan, so this is likely a read error. V usage is TRBV7-9 and J usage is TRBJ1-1, with D unresolved. V lost 1 base, J lost 8 bases, and 2 bases lay in between. The CDR3 extends over 10 amino acids. The V gene's germline CDR1 is SEHNR and CDR2 FQNEAQ (reference sequence). The CDR3 DNA follows: TGTGCCAGCAGCTTAGAAGAAGCTTTCCTT. As protein: CASSLEEAFL.

V usage is TRBV27 and J usage is TRBJ2-1; 9 bases are a match to TRBD2. The germline V gene encodes CDR1 MNHEY and CDR2 SMNVEV (reference sequence). J gave up 2 bases and V 3 bases, and 2 bases lay outside the gene matches. This CDR3 comprises 15 residues. CDR3 sequence (DNA): TGTGCCAGCAGTTTTCTAGCGGGGACCTACAATGAGCAGTTCTTC. Protein sequence: CASSFLAGTYNEQFF.

V and J are TRBV4-1 and TRBJ2-3; TRBD2 might be the D (6 bases). Trimming shortened V by 4 bases and J by 6 bases, and 17 bases separated the two germline ends. The CDR3 covers 15 residues. CDR1 and CDR2 (germline): MGHRA, YSYEKL. The CDR3 nucleotides read TGCGCCAGCAGCCGAACGGGACTCCTCGGGGATACGCAGTATTTT. Residues: CASSRTGLLGDTQYF.

The gene calls are TRBV5-1 and TRBJ2-3; 14 nucleotides agree with TRBD2. The CDR3 spans 16 residues. The germline V gene has CDR1 SGHRS and CDR2 YFSETQ. Trimming cost V 6 bases and J 5 bases; bases outside gene matches: 8. The CDR3 spells CASIPTSGGAVDTQYF. Written as DNA, the CDR3 is TGCGCCAGCATTCCGACTAGCGGGGGGGCCGTAGATACGCAGTATTTT.

The J gene is TRBJ2-3, the V gene TRBV4-3; D may be TRBD1 (5 bases). The CDR3 has 12 residues. V shed 3 bases and J shed 4 bases, with 5 bases lying between them. Per germline, CDR1 LGHNA and CDR2 YSLEER. The CDR3 DNA reads TGCGCCAGCAGCCACAGGGCAGATACGCAGTATTTT. Translating gives CASSHRADTQYF.

V gene TRBV18 combines with J gene TRBJ1-1, with 7 positions matching TRBD1. The CDR3 is 15 amino acids. With V trimmed by 8 bases and J by 0 bases, 9 bases remained unmatched. Germline loops: CDR1 KGHSH, CDR2 LQKENI. The CDR3 nucleotides read TGTGCCAGCGACTCCCAAACAGGGGTGAACACTGAAGCTTTCTTT. This translates into CASDSQTGVNTEAFF. Full variable domain (missing parts from reference TRBV18 and TRBJ1-1): NAGVMQNPRHLVRRRGQEARLRCSPMKGHSHVYWYRQLPEEGLKFMVYLQKENIIDESGMPKERFSAEFPKEGPSILRIQQVVRGDSAAYFCASDSQTGVNTEAFFGQGTRLTVV.

This clone was detected only a few times. V and J are TRBV7-2 and TRBJ2-7, with 12 bases identical to TRBD2. Germline V lookup: CDR1 SGHTA, CDR2 FQGNSA. The CDR3 is made up of 15 amino acids. The trim removed 5 bases at V and 0 bases at J, leaving 2 bases unmatched. The CDR3 region has the DNA TGTGCCAGCAGCCCGACTAGCGGGAGCTCCTACGAGCAGTACTTC. This gives the protein CASSPTSGSSYEQYF.

For the CDR3, the DNA is TGCGCCAGCAGCCAGGCGACAGGGAATGGCTACACCTTC. Protein: CASSQATGNGYTF. This chain connects TRBV4-1 to TRBJ1-2; 7 positions agree with TRBD1. From germline, CDR1 is MGHRA and CDR2 YSYEKL. Unmatched junction bases numbered 4, after V lost 3 bases and J lost 6 bases. The length of the CDR3 is 13 residues.

The rearrangement links TRBV10-2 to TRBJ2-7, with 7 nucleotides matching TRBD2. The CDR3 runs 13 residues. Trimming at V came to 2 bases and at J to 3 bases, leaving 1 base not matched to a gene. Germline V gives CDR1 WSHSY, CDR2 SAAADI. CDR3 bases: TGCGCCAGCAGTGAGGGCGGGAGCTACGAGCAGTACTTC. It codes for CASSEGGSYEQYF.

The rearrangement uses TRBV7-9 and TRBJ2-7, with 10 bases fitting TRBD2. V lost 1 base to trimming and J lost 2 bases; unmatched junction nucleotides: 2. The CDR3 is 15 amino acids. CDR1 is SEHNR, CDR2 FQNEAQ, per germline (reference sequence). CDR3 nucleotides: TGTGCCAGCAGCTTAGTCACTAGCGGGACCTACGAGCAGTACTTC. This translates into CASSLVTSGTYEQYF.

The chain is built from TRBV5-6 and TRBJ2-1, with TRBD1 matching 8 bases. Germline-derived CDR1 and CDR2 are SGHDT and YYEEEE. Trimming removed 6 bases from V and 8 bases from J; junction bases left unmatched: 13. This CDR3 region has 15 residues. CDR3 sequence reads: CASNPSAGGWDEQFF. DNA for the CDR3: TGTGCCAGCAACCCGAGCGCAGGGGGCTGGGATGAGCAGTTCTTC.

This chain joins TRBV6-1 and TRBJ2-5; a weak D match, TRBD1 (5 bases). Germline CDR1 and CDR2: MNHNS and SASEGT. The CDR3 is 14 amino acids. The V end lost 1 base, the J end lost 4 bases, and 10 bases lay between the germline ends. This chain's CDR3 is CASSEGGARETQYF. CDR3 nucleotides: TGTGCCAGCAGTGAAGGGGGCGCCCGAGAGACCCAGTACTTC.

The chain couples TRBV20-1 to TRBJ1-1; D remains unclear. This CDR3 is 11 amino acids long. Germline CDR1 DFQATT, CDR2 SNEGSKA (reference sequence). V gave up 2 bases and J gave up 2 bases, with 3 bases separating them. The CDR3 here is CSARHNTEAFF. The CDR3, as DNA: TGCAGTGCTAGACATAACACTGAAGCTTTCTTT.

CDR3 region: CSVGGGPGIGTQYF. The CDR3 region has the DNA TGCAGCGTTGGCGGGGGGCCCGGGATCGGTACGCAGTATTTT. V and J are TRBV29-1 and TRBJ2-3, with 8 bases lining up with TRBD2. The CDR3 is 14 residues long. Germline trimming cut 4 bases from V and 8 bases from J; bases unmatched to any gene: 11. Looked up from germline, CDR1 is SQVTM and CDR2 is ANQGSEA.

This chain connects TRBV4-3 to TRBJ1-2; 7 nucleotides match TRBD1. CDR1 is LGHNA and CDR2 is YSLEER in the germline V gene. The CDR3 is made up of 16 amino acids. The J segment lost 7 bases and the V segment lost 4 bases, leaving 15 bases of the junction unmatched. The CDR3 DNA is TGCGCCAGCAGCCTATACGACAGGGCCCTAACTGGTGGCTACACCTTC. Its translation is CASSLYDRALTGGYTF.

This clone occurred a few times. V usage is TRBV5-1 and J usage is TRBJ1-2; 8 bases are shared with TRBD1. The junction had 9 bases not matched to a gene; V was cut back by 3 bases and J by 8 bases. CDR1 is SGHRS, CDR2 YFSETQ, per germline. This CDR3 is 14 amino acids long. CDR3 sequence reads: CASSSGTGMEGYTF. The CDR3 nucleotides read TGCGCCAGCAGCTCGGGGACAGGAATGGAGGGCTACACCTTC.

This clone has just a few counts. The chain joins TRBV5-5 to TRBJ2-7; 9 bases align to TRBD1. CDR1 and CDR2 (germline): SGHKS, YYEKEE (reference sequence). The V gene end was trimmed by 0 bases and the J gene end by 2 bases; junction bases not matched to a gene: 3. This CDR3 is 15 amino acids long. The chain's CDR3 is CASSLGGQGTYEQYF. In DNA, the CDR3 is TGTGCCAGCAGCTTGGGGGGACAGGGAACCTACGAGCAGTACTTC.

There are a few counts of this clone. J is TRBJ1-2 and V is TRBV6-5, with D unresolved. The CDR3 has 11 amino acids. Germline CDR1 reads MNHEY; CDR2 reads SVGAGI. Trimming took 2 bases from V and 11 from J, leaving 9 bases between them. The CDR3 DNA reads as TGTGCCAGCAGTTACGGGAGCGGATACACCTTC. As protein: CASSYGSGYTF.

This rearrangement joins TRBV5-1 to TRBJ2-3; the D is unclear. Germline assignment: CDR1 SGHRS and CDR2 YFSETQ. The CDR3 extends over 15 amino acids. Trimming stripped 1 base from V and 1 base from J, with 10 bases between. The CDR3 region is CASSLLGSGTDTQYF. In nucleotides, the CDR3 is TGCGCCAGCAGCTTGTTAGGCAGCGGCACAGATACGCAGTATTTT.

This clone showed up just a few times. The genes are TRBV4-1 and TRBJ1-4; maybe TRBD1 (6 bases). Germline lookup yields CDR1 MGHRA and CDR2 YSYEKL. V was trimmed by 4 bases and J by 7 bases, leaving 19 bases between them. CDR3 length equals 16 residues. This chain's CDR3 is CASSPSSGGLGEKLFF. CDR3 nucleotides: TGCGCCAGCAGCCCATCTAGCGGGGGGCTAGGTGAAAAACTGTTTTTT.

V gene TRBV7-8 combines with J gene TRBJ2-4; D possibly corresponds to TRBD1 (6 bases). The CDR3 sequence is 12 residues long. Germline CDR1 and CDR2: SGHVS and FQNEAQ. The V and J ends lost 4 bases and 9 bases respectively, with 10 bases between them. The CDR3 protein is CASSYRGGIQYF. The DNA of the CDR3 is TGTGCCAGCAGCTATAGAGGGGGCATTCAGTACTTC.

The chain has TRBV19 and TRBJ1-2; possibly TRBD1 for D (6 bases). CDR1 and CDR2 from the germline V gene are LNHDA and SQIVND (reference sequence). The CDR3 is 13 residues long. V was pared by 9 bases and J by 7 bases, with 18 bases between. DNA of the CDR3: TGTGCCAGCCAACTCCAATCAGGGGCTGGCTACACCTTC. Translation: CASQLQSGAGYTF.

The chain employs TRBV7-2 and TRBJ2-2; 8 positions agree with TRBD1. The CDR3 spans 15 residues. Germline V CDR1 and CDR2: SGHTA, FQGNSA. Losses at the gene ends were 4 bases for V and 4 bases for J; bases not matched to a gene: 5. The CDR3 reads CASSYGTGITGELFF. For the CDR3, the DNA is TGTGCCAGCAGCTACGGGACAGGCATCACCGGGGAGCTGTTTTTT. The complete variable domain, with remaining parts taken from reference TRBV7-2 and TRBJ2-2, reads GAGVSQSPSNKVTEKGKDVELRCDPISGHTALYWYRQSLGQGLEFLIYFQGNSAPDKSGLPSDRFSAERTGGSVSTLTIQRTQQEDSAVYLCASSYGTGITGELFFGEGSRLTVL.

The genes are TRBV4-1 and TRBJ1-2; D is perhaps TRBD1 (5 bases). The germline CDR1 and CDR2 sequences are MGHRA and YSYEKL. The CDR3 covers 15 residues. V was shortened by 4 bases and J by 2 bases, with 14 bases between the two germline ends. CDR3 region: CASSPQGRGNYGYTF. The CDR3 DNA is TGCGCCAGCAGCCCACAAGGGCGGGGGAACTATGGCTACACCTTC.

The genes are TRBV7-8 and TRBJ2-7; 7 bases match TRBD1. The CDR3 has 15 residues. Germline V gives CDR1 SGHVS, CDR2 FQNEAQ. Trimming cost V 6 bases and J 1 base; bases outside gene matches: 9. The CDR3 is CASRPSATGSYEQYF. CDR3 in DNA: TGTGCCAGCAGGCCCTCCGCGACAGGGTCCTACGAGCAGTACTTC.

This clone has a single count. This sequence joins TRBV13 and TRBJ1-1; 9 bases map to TRBD1. The CDR3 is made up of 14 amino acids. Germline loops: CDR1 PRHDT, CDR2 FYEKMQ (reference sequence). The V segment lost 5 bases and the J segment 1 base; nucleotides outside the gene matches: 2. CDR3 sequence (DNA): TGTGCCAGCAGCCCGGGACAGGGGAACACTGAAGCTTTCTTT. It is translated as CASSPGQGNTEAFF.

The chain couples TRBV7-9 to TRBJ1-4; 9 bases are shared with TRBD1. V was clipped by 7 bases and J by 8 bases; unmatched bases: 14. Germline loops: CDR1 SEHNR, CDR2 FQNEAQ (reference sequence). There are 16 residues in the CDR3. The DNA of the CDR3 is TGTGCCAGCACCCCGGCACGAGGGACAGGGAACGAAAAACTGTTTTTT. Protein sequence: CASTPARGTGNEKLFF.

The V call is TRBV4-1, the J call TRBJ1-2; 7 nucleotides line up with TRBD1. CDR3 length: 19 residues. With V trimmed by 3 bases and J by 1 base, 17 bases remained unmatched. Looked up from germline, CDR1 is MGHRA and CDR2 is YSYEKL. This chain's CDR3 is CASSHDAKQGKGINYGYTF. The CDR3 DNA follows: TGCGCCAGCAGCCATGACGCGAAACAGGGGAAGGGGATTAACTATGGCTACACCTTC.